The entry below gives a single TCR beta chain sequence along with its context. What it binds is unknown. Every isolated RNA sample was fully reverse transcribed, so sequencing captured expressed TCRB transcripts. The repertoire was sequenced with immunoSEQ multiplex PCR; TCRdb's copy has only in-frame clones and lacks some. The data contain over 300,000 clones, roughly 8.8% of them singletons. CDR3 length equals 12 residues. Germline CDR1 LGHNT, CDR2 FRNRAP. V was pared by 5 bases and J by 6 bases, with 0 bases of the junction left unmatched. The source of the sample is a study of beta chain features in type 1 diabetes. General study findings and limits: Type 1 diabetes patients had moderately but significantly shorter TCRB CDR3s in all four CD4+ subsets.

The source is a man aged 25-45 years with type 1 diabetes. The source material was central memory CD4+ T cells from blood. The rearrangement joins TRBV12-5 to TRBJ2-3, with 9 bases aligning to TRBD2. CDR3 sequence (DNA): TGTGCTAGTGGTGGGACTAGCGATACGCAGTATTTT. Translation: CASGGTSDTQYF.